This TCR beta chain was observed in a study of blood T cells in healthy people across ages. The V gene lost 4 bases and the J gene lost 3 bases, with 10 bases spanning the gap. The germline V gene encodes CDR1 LGHDT and CDR2 YNNKEL (reference sequence). The CDR3 contains 14 residues. A sample-barcoded 5' primer and a J-beta primer mix were used in a second PCR of roughly 6 to 11 cycles. TCRdb analysed the 5' RACE reads with MiXCR anew, one entry per CDR3 protein. The data contain fewer than 2,000,000 distinct CDR3 sequences, almost 35% of them singletons. This clonotype came up a few times. The TCR originated in a woman aged 30 to 39 in good health. The rearrangement joins TRBV3-1 to TRBJ1-5, with D unclear. The sequenced material came from blood. The CDR3 is CASSLSCSNQPQHF. As DNA, the CDR3 is TGTGCCAGCAGCCTTTCGTGTTCCAATCAGCCCCAGCATTTT.